These 27 T cell receptor beta chains share one sample of origin, sequenced in a study of T cell changes during pregnancy in multiple sclerosis. TCRdb keeps only in-frame clones here, not all; method: immunoSEQ multiplex PCR. Here the sample spans 13,000 or so clones, approximately 93% being singletons. Sequenced here: peripheral blood, sampled in the second trimester of pregnancy. Receptor source: a female donor in good health, enrolled as a control in a pregnancy study.

The chain recombines TRBV6-6 with TRBJ1-1; D ambiguous. Per the germline V gene, CDR1 is MNHNY and CDR2 is SVGAGI (reference sequence). The CDR3 has 14 amino acids. Trimming removed 4 bases at V and 5 bases at J, with 14 bases between. The CDR3 coding sequence is TGTGCCAGCAGTTCCTCTAGAGGGCAAACTGAAGCTTTCTTT. Amino acids: CASSSSRGQTEAFF.

The J gene is TRBJ2-3, the V gene TRBV5-6; a possible D gene is TRBD2 (5 bases). The CDR3 loop spans 14 amino acids. The germline V and J ends were trimmed by 2 bases and 2 bases, with 9 bases remaining between them. CDR1 and CDR2 from the germline V gene are SGHDT and YYEEEE. The CDR3 loop reads CASSFSSHTDTQYF. In DNA, the CDR3 is TGTGCCAGCAGCTTCTCTAGCCACACAGATACGCAGTATTTT.

The rearrangement joins TRBV27 to TRBJ1-1; D perhaps matches TRBD1 (6 bases). Germline values: CDR1 MNHEY, CDR2 SMNVEV (reference sequence). The CDR3 has 13 residues. V lost 3 bases to trimming and J lost 6 bases, with 11 bases between them. The CDR3 nucleotides are TGTGCCAGCAGTTTCAGGGGAGGGCCTGAAGCTTTCTTT. Protein sequence: CASSFRGGPEAFF.

The chain joins TRBV29-1 to TRBJ2-7; 11 bases agree with TRBD2. J was trimmed by 2 bases and V by 1 base; bases with no gene match: 1. Germline CDR1 and CDR2: SQVTM and ANQGSEA. The CDR3 is 14 amino acids. CDR3 residues: CSVEGLAGTYEQYF. CDR3 sequence (DNA): TGCAGCGTTGAAGGACTAGCGGGGACCTACGAGCAGTACTTC.

V and J are TRBV19 and TRBJ2-2, with 8 bases lining up with TRBD2. The CDR3 length is 14 residues. Germline V lookup: CDR1 LNHDA, CDR2 SQIVND (reference sequence). Trimming removed 9 bases from V and 7 bases from J; junction bases left unmatched: 10. CDR3 nucleotides: TGTGCCAGCCTTCCGAGGACTAGCTTCGGGGAGCTGTTTTTT. This gives the protein CASLPRTSFGELFF.

CDR3 sequence (DNA): TGTGCCAGTAGGGAACTAGCGGGGGGGCGTGATGAGCAGTTCTTC. It encodes CASRELAGGRDEQFF. The chain couples TRBV19 to TRBJ2-1, with TRBD2 identical over 13 bases. Per the germline V gene, CDR1 is LNHDA and CDR2 is SQIVND (reference sequence). V trimming: 6 bases; J trimming: 8 bases; junction bases outside the gene matches: 7. The CDR3 has 15 amino acids. The whole variable domain, filled in from reference TRBV19 and TRBJ2-1, reads DGGITQSPKYLFRKEGQNVTLSCEQNLNHDAMYWYRQDPGQGLRLIYYSQIVNDFQKGDIAEGYSVSREKKESFPLTVTSAQKNPTAFYLCASRELAGGRDEQFFGPGTRLTVL.

This clone was observed a single time. V gene TRBV6-9 combines with J gene TRBJ2-1, with 11 nucleotides matching TRBD2. The CDR3 length is 15 residues. The germline V gene encodes CDR1 MNHGY and CDR2 SVAAGI. The CDR3, as DNA: TGTGCGGAGGTGGCACTAGCGGGGGTTCTTAATGAGCAGTTCTTC. Translating it yields CAEVALAGVLNEQFF.

The CDR3 loop is CASSIRASTEQYF. DNA for the CDR3: TGTGCCAGTAGTATCCGAGCAAGTACCGAGCAGTACTTC. V gene TRBV19 combines with J gene TRBJ2-7; D not resolved. CDR1 is LNHDA and CDR2 is SQIVND in the germline V gene (reference sequence). V dropped 3 bases and J dropped 6 bases, with 12 bases sitting between them. The CDR3 spans 13 residues.

The CDR3 reads CASRTRQVANTGELFF. The CDR3 nucleotides read TGTGCCAGCAGGACCCGACAGGTCGCGAACACCGGGGAGCTGTTTTTT. The chain joins TRBV7-2 to TRBJ2-2; perhaps TRBD1 as D (6 bases). Germline V gives CDR1 SGHTA, CDR2 FQGNSA. This CDR3 is 16 amino acids long. V was cut by 6 bases and J by 0 bases, with 14 bases left in between.

The CDR3 reads CASSLVETGGYEQYF. DNA of the CDR3: TGTGCCAGCAGCTTAGTCGAGACAGGGGGCTACGAGCAGTACTTC. V usage is TRBV13 and J usage is TRBJ2-7; 9 bases are a match to TRBD1. The CDR3 runs 15 residues. Germline-derived CDR1 and CDR2 are PRHDT and FYEKMQ (reference sequence). V was pared by 1 base and J by 3 bases, with 4 bases of the junction left unmatched.

The rearrangement uses TRBV10-3 and TRBJ1-1, with a possible D match to TRBD1 (6 bases). This CDR3 spans 15 amino acids. Trimming left V 1 base short and J 4 bases short, with 13 bases between. Germline V CDR1 and CDR2: ENHRY, SYGVKD. The CDR3, as DNA: TGTGCCATCAGTGAGTTCCTGACAGGCAGCACTGAAGCTTTCTTT. Encoded protein: CAISEFLTGSTEAFF.

The genes are TRBV5-6 and TRBJ2-3; 13 bases agree with TRBD2. The germline gives CDR1 SGHDT, CDR2 YYEEEE. V lost 9 bases, J lost 4 bases, and 5 bases stayed unmatched. This CDR3 spans 14 amino acids. CDR3 sequence: CATRTSGRSDTQYF. The CDR3 nucleotides are TGTGCCACGAGGACTAGCGGGAGATCAGATACGCAGTATTTT.

The chain has TRBV11-2 and TRBJ1-1; D call uncertain. Deletions cut 5 bases from V and 0 bases from J, with 19 bases between. Germline CDR1 SGHAT, CDR2 FQNNGV. This CDR3 region has 17 residues. CDR3 protein: CASSPPRGLLLNTEAFF. In DNA, the CDR3 is TGTGCCAGCAGCCCCCCCCGAGGTCTGCTCCTGAACACTGAAGCTTTCTTT.

This clone has a single count. J is TRBJ2-7 and V is TRBV23-1, with 11 bases that match TRBD1. TRBV23-1 is recorded as an ORF, its role being uncertain. The V segment lost 6 bases and the J segment 5 bases; nucleotides outside the gene matches: 6. This CDR3 comprises 14 residues. The CDR3 nucleotides read TGCGCCAGCAGCTGGGGACAGGGGGATCACGAGCAGTACTTC. This sequence encodes CASSWGQGDHEQYF.

The chain couples TRBV11-2 to TRBJ1-5, with no clear D. This CDR3 region has 14 residues. Trimming removed 2 bases from V and 4 bases from J, with 9 bases in between. Germline lookup yields CDR1 SGHAT and CDR2 FQNNGV. The chain's CDR3 is CASSLNTVNQPQHF. The CDR3, as DNA: TGTGCCAGCAGCTTAAATACGGTGAATCAGCCCCAGCATTTT.

In DNA, the CDR3 is TGCGCCAGCAGCCTGTATAGACTAGCGGAGGGAGATGAGCAGTTCTTC. Residues: CASSLYRLAEGDEQFF. The V and J genes are TRBV5-1 and TRBJ2-1, with 9 bases lining up with TRBD2. The CDR3 sequence is 16 residues long. After removal of 4 bases from V and 8 bases from J, the junction contained 13 bases not matched to a gene. Germline CDR1 is SGHRS and CDR2 is YFSETQ.

The chain has TRBV5-4 and TRBJ2-7, with TRBD2 identical over 9 bases. There are 15 residues in the CDR3. Losses at the gene ends were 5 bases for V and 2 bases for J; bases not matched to a gene: 8. Germline V gene data show CDR1 as SGHNT and CDR2 as YYREEE (reference sequence). CDR3 sequence: CASSKSTSGTYEQYF. The DNA for the CDR3 is TGTGCCAGCAGTAAATCGACTAGCGGTACCTACGAGCAGTACTTC.

This chain uses TRBV7-2 with TRBJ1-3, with 8 bases aligning to TRBD1. The CDR3 consists of 18 residues. The V segment lost 3 bases and the J segment 0 bases; nucleotides outside the gene matches: 10. Germline V gives CDR1 SGHTA, CDR2 FQGNSA. CDR3 nucleotides: TGTGCCAGCAGCTTTCTTCCTGGACAGGGAAGCTCTGGAAACACCATATATTTT. Its translation is CASSFLPGQGSSGNTIYF.

V gene TRBV7-2 combines with J gene TRBJ1-2, with D perhaps matching TRBD1 (5 bases). Germline CDR1 and CDR2: SGHTA and FQGNSA. The CDR3 runs to 13 residues. V was trimmed by 2 bases and J by 4 bases, leaving 8 bases between them. CDR3 in amino acids: CASSLQGFYGYTF. DNA of the CDR3: TGTGCCAGCAGCTTACAGGGTTTCTATGGCTACACCTTC.

CDR3 sequence: CASSPGQGTYGYTF. DNA of the CDR3: TGTGCCAGCTCCCCGGGACAGGGAACCTATGGCTACACCTTC. The V gene is TRBV18, the J gene TRBJ1-2, with 9 bases identical to TRBD1. The junction had 6 bases not matched to a gene; V was cut back by 6 bases and J by 4 bases. This CDR3 is 14 amino acids long. Germline-derived CDR1 and CDR2 are KGHSH and LQKENI.

This sequence joins TRBV6-5 and TRBJ2-7, with 9 positions matching TRBD1. The CDR3 contains 16 residues. In germline, CDR1 is MNHEY, CDR2 SVGAGI. V dropped 0 bases and J dropped 0; count of bases not matched to a gene: 3. CDR3 region: CASSYSRTGDSYEQYF. CDR3 sequence (DNA): TGTGCCAGCAGTTACTCGAGGACAGGGGACTCCTACGAGCAGTACTTC.

This sequence joins TRBV4-1 and TRBJ2-1, with D tentatively TRBD1 (6 bases). The CDR3 is made up of 18 amino acids. Trimming pared 4 bases from V and 1 base from J, leaving 20 bases between. Per germline, CDR1 MGHRA and CDR2 YSYEKL. CDR3 amino acids: CASSPSWGPGGSYNEQFF. For the CDR3, the DNA is TGCGCCAGCAGCCCCTCGTGGGGGCCCGGAGGTTCCTACAATGAGCAGTTCTTC.

The V gene is TRBV4-1, the J gene TRBJ2-3; D is possibly TRBD2 (7 bases). Germline V lookup: CDR1 MGHRA, CDR2 YSYEKL. The ends were cut back, 1 base at V and 2 bases at J, with 13 bases in the middle. CDR3 length: 16 amino acids. The CDR3 DNA reads as TGCGCCAGCAGCCAAGTATTGGGGGGGGCCACAGATACGCAGTATTTT. Encoded protein: CASSQVLGGATDTQYF.

V and J are TRBV30 and TRBJ2-1; 8 positions match TRBD2. Unmatched junction bases numbered 9, after V lost 4 bases and J lost 7 bases. Germline CDR1 is GTSNPN and CDR2 is SVGIG (reference sequence). The CDR3 has 14 residues. The CDR3 DNA reads as TGTGCCTGGAATTACGGGGGGGCAAGGAATGAGCAGTTCTTC. Translated, it gives CAWNYGGARNEQFF.

V and J are TRBV6-5 and TRBJ1-4, with D hard to call. CDR1 MNHEY and CDR2 SVGAGI come from the germline V gene. Trimming took off 8 bases at V and 2 bases at J, with 15 bases between the two ends. The CDR3 has 15 residues. CDR3 loop: CASATVERTNEKLFF. CDR3 in DNA: TGTGCCAGCGCCACCGTTGAGCGCACTAATGAAAAACTGTTTTTT.

The chain is built from TRBV5-4 and TRBJ1-4; D remains unclear. Germline CDR1 reads SGHNT; CDR2 reads YYREEE (reference sequence). The CDR3 covers 14 residues. Trimming pared 0 bases from V and 5 bases from J, leaving 8 bases between. This chain's CDR3 is CASSLDRVNEKLFF. The CDR3 DNA reads as TGTGCCAGCAGCTTGGACAGAGTGAATGAAAAACTGTTTTTT.

The genes are TRBV7-8 and TRBJ1-4; possibly TRBD1 for D (5 bases). Germline CDR1 reads SGHVS; CDR2 reads FQNEAQ. This CDR3 is 14 amino acids long. Trimming removed 3 bases from V and 8 bases from J, with 13 bases in between. CDR3 amino acids: CASSLQTGSEKLFF. For the CDR3, the DNA is TGTGCCAGCAGCTTGCAAACAGGCTCAGAAAAACTGTTTTTT.